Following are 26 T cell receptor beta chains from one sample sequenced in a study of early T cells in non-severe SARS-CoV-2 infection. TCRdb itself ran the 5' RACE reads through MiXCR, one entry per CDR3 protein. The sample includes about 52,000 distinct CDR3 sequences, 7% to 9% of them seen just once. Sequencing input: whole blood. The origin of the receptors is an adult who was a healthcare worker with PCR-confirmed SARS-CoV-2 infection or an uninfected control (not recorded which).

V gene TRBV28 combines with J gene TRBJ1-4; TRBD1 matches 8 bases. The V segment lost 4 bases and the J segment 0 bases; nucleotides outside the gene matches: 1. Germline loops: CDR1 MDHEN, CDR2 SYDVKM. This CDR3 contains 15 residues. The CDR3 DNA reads TGTGCCAGCAGTTCAGGGGGCGCAACTAATGAAAAACTGTTTTTT. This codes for CASSSGGATNEKLFF.

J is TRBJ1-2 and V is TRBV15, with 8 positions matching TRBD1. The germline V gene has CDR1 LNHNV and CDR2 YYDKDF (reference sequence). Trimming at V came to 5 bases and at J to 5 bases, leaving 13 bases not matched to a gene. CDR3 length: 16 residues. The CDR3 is CATSVASGTGVYGYTF. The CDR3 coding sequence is TGTGCCACCAGCGTAGCCTCCGGGACAGGAGTATATGGCTACACCTTC.

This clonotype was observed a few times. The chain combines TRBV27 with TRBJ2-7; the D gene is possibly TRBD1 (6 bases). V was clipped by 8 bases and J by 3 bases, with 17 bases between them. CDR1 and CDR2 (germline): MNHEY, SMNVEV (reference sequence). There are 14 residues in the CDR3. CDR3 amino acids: CASRLRDTFYEQYF. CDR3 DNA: TGTGCCAGCCGGCTCCGGGACACCTTCTACGAGCAGTACTTC.

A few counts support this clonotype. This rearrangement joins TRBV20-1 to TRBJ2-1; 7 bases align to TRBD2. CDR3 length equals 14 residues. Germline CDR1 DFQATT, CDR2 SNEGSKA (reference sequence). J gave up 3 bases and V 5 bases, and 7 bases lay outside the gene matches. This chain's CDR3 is CSAGGVTLYNEQFF. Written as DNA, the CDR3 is TGCAGTGCTGGGGGGGTGACTCTCTACAATGAGCAGTTCTTC.

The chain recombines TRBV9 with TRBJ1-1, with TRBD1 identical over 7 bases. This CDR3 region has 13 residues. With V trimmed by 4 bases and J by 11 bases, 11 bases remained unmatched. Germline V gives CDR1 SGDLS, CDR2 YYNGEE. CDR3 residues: CASSPPAGQWAFF. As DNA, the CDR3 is TGTGCCAGCAGCCCCCCAGCGGGACAGTGGGCTTTCTTT.

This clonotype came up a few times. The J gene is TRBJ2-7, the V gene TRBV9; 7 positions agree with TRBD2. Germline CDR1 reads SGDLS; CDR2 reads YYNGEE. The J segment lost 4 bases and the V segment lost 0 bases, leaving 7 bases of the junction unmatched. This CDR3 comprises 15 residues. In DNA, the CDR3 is TGTGCCAGCAGCGTAGGCGCGGGAGATCTTTACGAGCAGTACTTC. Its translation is CASSVGAGDLYEQYF.

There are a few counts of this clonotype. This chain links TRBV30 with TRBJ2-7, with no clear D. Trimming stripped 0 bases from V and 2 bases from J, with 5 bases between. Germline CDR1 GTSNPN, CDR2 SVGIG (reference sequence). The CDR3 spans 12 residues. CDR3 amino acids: CAWSVATYEQYF. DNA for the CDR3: TGTGCCTGGAGTGTTGCAACCTACGAGCAGTACTTC.

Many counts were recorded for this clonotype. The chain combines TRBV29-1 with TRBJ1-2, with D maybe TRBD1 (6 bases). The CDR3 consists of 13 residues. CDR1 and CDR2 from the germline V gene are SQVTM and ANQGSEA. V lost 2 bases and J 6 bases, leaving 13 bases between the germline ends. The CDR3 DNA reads TGCAGCGTTGAAACACAGGGCAGGCATGGCTACACCTTC. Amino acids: CSVETQGRHGYTF.

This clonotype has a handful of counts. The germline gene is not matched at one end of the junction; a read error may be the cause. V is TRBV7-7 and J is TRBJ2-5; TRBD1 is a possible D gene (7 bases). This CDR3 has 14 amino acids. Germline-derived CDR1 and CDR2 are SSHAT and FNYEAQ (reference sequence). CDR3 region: CASSPTGSGETQYF. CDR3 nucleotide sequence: TGTGCTAGCAGCCCGACAGGGAGCGGGGAGACCCAGTACTTC. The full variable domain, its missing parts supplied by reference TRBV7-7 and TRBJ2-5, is GAGVSQSPRYKVTKRGQDVTLRCDPISSHATLYWYQQALGQGPEFLTYFNYEAQPDKSGLPSDRFSAERPEGSISTLTIQRTEQRDSAMYRCASSPTGSGETQYFGPGTRLLVL.

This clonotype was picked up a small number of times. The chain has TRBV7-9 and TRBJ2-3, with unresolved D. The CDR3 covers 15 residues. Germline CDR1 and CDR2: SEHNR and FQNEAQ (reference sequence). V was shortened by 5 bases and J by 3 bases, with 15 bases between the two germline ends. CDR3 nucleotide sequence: TGTGCCAGCAGCCCCCCTGGCCCCGGGACAGATACGCAGTATTTT. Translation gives CASSPPGPGTDTQYF.

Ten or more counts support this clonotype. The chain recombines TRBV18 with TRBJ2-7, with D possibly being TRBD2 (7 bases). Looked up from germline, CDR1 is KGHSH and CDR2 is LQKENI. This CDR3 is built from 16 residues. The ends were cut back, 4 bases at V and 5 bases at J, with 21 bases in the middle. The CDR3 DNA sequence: TGTGCCAGCTCACTTTCCTTCGCGGGGGCCGGGAACGAGCAGTACTTC. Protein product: CASSLSFAGAGNEQYF.

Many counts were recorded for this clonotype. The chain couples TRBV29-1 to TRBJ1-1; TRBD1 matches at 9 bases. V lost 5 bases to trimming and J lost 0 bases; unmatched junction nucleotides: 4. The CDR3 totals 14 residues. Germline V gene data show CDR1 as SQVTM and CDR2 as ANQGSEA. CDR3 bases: TGCAGCGTTTACCGGACAGGGGTGAACACTGAAGCTTTCTTT. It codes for CSVYRTGVNTEAFF.

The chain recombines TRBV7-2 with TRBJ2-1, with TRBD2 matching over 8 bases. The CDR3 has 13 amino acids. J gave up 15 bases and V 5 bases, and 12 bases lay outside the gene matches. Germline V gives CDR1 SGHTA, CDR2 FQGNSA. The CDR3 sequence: CASSGGGTRSLFF. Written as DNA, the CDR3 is TGTGCCAGCAGCGGAGGAGGGACTAGAAGTCTGTTCTTC.

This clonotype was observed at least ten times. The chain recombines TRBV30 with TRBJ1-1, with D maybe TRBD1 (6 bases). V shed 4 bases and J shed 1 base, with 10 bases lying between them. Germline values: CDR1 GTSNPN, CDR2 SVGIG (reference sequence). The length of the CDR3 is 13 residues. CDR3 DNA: TGTGCCTGGACGGGACATTGGAACACTGAAGCTTTCTTT. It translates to CAWTGHWNTEAFF.

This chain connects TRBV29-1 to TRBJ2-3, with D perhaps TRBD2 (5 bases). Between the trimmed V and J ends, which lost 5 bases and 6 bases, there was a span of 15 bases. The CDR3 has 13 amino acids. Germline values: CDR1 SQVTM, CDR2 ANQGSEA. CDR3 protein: CSVLGSDSDTQYF. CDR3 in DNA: TGCAGCGTTCTGGGTAGCGACTCTGATACGCAGTATTTT.

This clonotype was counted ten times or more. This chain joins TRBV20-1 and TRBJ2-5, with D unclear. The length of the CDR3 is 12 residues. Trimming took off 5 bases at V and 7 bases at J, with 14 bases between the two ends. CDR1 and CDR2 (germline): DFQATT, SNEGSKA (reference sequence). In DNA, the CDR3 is TGCAGTGCTGGTCGAGGTCATACGACCCAGTACTTC. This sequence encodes CSAGRGHTTQYF.

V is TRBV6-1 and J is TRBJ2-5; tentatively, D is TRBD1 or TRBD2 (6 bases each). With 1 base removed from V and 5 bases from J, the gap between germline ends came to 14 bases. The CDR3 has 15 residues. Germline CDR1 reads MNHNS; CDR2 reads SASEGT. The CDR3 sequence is CASSEGGASRETQYF. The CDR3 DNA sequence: TGTGCCAGCAGTGAAGGGGGGGCGAGTCGGGAGACCCAGTACTTC.

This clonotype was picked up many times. This CDR3 is CASSNRGTDTQYF. CDR3 coding DNA: TGTGCCAGCAGTAATCGGGGCACAGATACGCAGTATTTT. The rearrangement links TRBV6-6 to TRBJ2-3, with D hard to call. V was trimmed by 5 bases and J by 1 base, leaving 7 bases between them. CDR3 size: 13 residues. Germline CDR1 MNHNY, CDR2 SVGAGI (reference sequence).

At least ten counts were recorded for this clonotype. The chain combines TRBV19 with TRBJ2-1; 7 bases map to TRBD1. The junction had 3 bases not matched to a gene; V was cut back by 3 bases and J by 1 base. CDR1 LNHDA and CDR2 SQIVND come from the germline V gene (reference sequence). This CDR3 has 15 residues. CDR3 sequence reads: CASSISGGSYNEQFF. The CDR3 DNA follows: TGTGCCAGTAGTATTTCAGGGGGTTCCTACAATGAGCAGTTCTTC.

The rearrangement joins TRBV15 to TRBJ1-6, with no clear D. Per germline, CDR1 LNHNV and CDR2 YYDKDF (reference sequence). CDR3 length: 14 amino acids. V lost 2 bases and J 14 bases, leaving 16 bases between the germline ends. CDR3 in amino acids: CATSRPSTVSALHF. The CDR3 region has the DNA TGTGCCACCAGCAGACCGTCCACGGTGTCGGCCCTCCACTTT.

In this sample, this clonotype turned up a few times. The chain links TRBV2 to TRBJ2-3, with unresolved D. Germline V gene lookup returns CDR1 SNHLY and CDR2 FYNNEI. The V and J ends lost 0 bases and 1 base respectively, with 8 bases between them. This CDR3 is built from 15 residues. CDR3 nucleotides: TGTGCCAGCAGTGAAGCGCTTCCCCGCACAGATACGCAGTATTTT. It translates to CASSEALPRTDTQYF.

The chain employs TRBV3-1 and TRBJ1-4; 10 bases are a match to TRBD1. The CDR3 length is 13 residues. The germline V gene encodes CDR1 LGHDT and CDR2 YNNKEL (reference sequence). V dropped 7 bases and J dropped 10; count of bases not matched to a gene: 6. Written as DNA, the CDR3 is TGTGCCAGCAACTCGGGACAGGGGACAAAACTGTTTTTT. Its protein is CASNSGQGTKLFF. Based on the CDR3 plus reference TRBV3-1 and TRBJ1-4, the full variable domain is DTAVSQTPKYLVTQMGNDKSIKCEQNLGHDTMYWYKQDSKKFLKIMFSYNNKELIINETVPNRFSPKSPDKAHLNLHINSLELGDSAVYFCASNSGQGTKLFFGSGTQLSVL.

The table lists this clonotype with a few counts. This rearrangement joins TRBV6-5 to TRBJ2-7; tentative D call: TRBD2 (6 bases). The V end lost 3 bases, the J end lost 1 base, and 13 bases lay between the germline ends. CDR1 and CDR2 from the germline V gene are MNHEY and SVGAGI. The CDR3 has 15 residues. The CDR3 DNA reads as TGTGCCAGCAGTTATGGGGGAGGCCTGTCCTACGAGCAGTACTTC. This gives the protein CASSYGGGLSYEQYF.

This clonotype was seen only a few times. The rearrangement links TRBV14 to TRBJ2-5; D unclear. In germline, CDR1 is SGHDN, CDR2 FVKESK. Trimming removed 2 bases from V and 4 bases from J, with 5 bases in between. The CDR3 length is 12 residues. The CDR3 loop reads CASSQYRETQYF. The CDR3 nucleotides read TGTGCCAGCAGCCAATACCGAGAGACCCAGTACTTC.

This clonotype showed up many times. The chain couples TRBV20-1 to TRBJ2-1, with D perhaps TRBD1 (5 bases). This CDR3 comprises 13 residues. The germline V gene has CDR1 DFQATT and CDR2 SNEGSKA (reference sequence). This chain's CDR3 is CSAWSTDNNEQFF. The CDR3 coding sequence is TGCAGCGCTTGGTCGACAGATAACAATGAGCAGTTCTTC.

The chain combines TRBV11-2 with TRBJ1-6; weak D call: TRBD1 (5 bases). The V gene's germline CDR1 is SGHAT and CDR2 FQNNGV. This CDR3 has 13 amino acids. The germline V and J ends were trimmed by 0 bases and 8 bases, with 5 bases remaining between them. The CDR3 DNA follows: TGTGCCAGCAGCTTAGAGGGGGATTCACCCCTCCACTTT. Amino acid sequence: CASSLEGDSPLHF.